This T cell receptor beta chain was recovered during a study of blood T cell repertoires in COVID-19. Study overall: COVID-19 samples from acute and convalescent phases originated in the United States, Italy and Spain. The analysed material was cDNA or gDNA that came from T cells, B-cell-depleted T cells, or PBMCs.

Germline CDR1 and CDR2: KGHSH and LQKENI. V was clipped by 6 bases and J by 0 bases; unmatched bases: 8. The length of the CDR3 is 16 residues. Here immunoSEQ multiplex PCR was the method, and the copy in TCRdb shows in-frame clones only, minus some. The table shows 100,000 to 150,000 clones, with 80% to 90% occurring only once. This chain links TRBV18 with TRBJ2-3; 8 nucleotides match TRBD2. This sequence was found in a man aged 65 to 85 with active or convalescent COVID-19. Specimen: peripheral blood. DNA of the CDR3: TGTGCCAGCTCCCCGGCAGGGACTAGAAGCACAGATACGCAGTATTTT. This translates into CASSPAGTRSTDTQYF.